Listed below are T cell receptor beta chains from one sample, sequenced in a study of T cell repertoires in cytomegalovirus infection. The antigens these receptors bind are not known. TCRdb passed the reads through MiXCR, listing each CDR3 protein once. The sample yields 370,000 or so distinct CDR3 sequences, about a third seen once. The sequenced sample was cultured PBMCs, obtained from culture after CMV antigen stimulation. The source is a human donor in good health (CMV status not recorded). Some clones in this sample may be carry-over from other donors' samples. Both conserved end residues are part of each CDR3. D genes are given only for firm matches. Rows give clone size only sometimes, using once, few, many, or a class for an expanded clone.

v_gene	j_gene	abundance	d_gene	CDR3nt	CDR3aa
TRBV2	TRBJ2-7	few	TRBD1	TGTGCCAGGGGGATAACCGGGACAGGGAATCACGAGCAGTACTTC	CARGITGTGNHEQYF
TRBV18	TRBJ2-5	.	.	TGTGCCAGCTTACGGGCCTTCCAAGAGACCCAGTACTTC	CASLRAFQETQYF
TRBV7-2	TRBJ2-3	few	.	TGTGCCAGCACTTTACCCGGGGGTACGCAGTATTTT	CASTLPGGTQYF
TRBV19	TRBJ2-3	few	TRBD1	TGTGCCAGTAACCCGGGACAGGGTTGGGATACGCAGTATTTT	CASNPGQGWDTQYF
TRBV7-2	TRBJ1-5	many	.	TGTGCCAGCAGCTTAGCGTGGGTTAGCAATCAGCCCCAGCATTTT	CASSLAWVSNQPQHF
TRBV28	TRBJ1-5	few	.	TGTGCCAGCAGTATGACAGCTTATAGCAATCAGCCCCAGCATTTT	CASSMTAYSNQPQHF
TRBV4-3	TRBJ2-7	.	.	TGCGCCAGCAGCCAAGATGAGGGAAGGGCCTACGAGCAGTACTTC	CASSQDEGRAYEQYF
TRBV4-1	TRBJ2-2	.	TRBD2	TGCGCCAGCAGTAAACTAGCGGGAACCGGGGAGCTGTTTTTT	CASSKLAGTGELFF
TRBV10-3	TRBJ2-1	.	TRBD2	TGTGCCATCAGTGCGGTAGGGGCGGGAGGGGACAATGAGCAGTTCTTC	CAISAVGAGGDNEQFF
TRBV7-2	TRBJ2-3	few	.	TGTGCCAGCAGCTTGGCGGATCTTAACACAGATACGCAGTATTTT	CASSLADLNTDTQYF
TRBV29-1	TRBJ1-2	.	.	TGCAGCGTTGATCCCCAAGAGGCCTATGGCTACACCTTC	CSVDPQEAYGYTF
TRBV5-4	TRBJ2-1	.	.	TGTGCCAGCAGCTTGGCGGTGGCCCCTTCCTACAATGAGCAGTTCTTC	CASSLAVAPSYNEQFF
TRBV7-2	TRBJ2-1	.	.	TGTGCCAGCAGCACGGCCCTTAGCTCCTACAATGAGCAGTTCTTC	CASSTALSSYNEQFF
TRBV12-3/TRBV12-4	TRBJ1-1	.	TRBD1	TGTGCCAGCAGTTTACCTCGACAGGGGGCAACTGAAGCTTTCTTT	CASSLPRQGATEAFF
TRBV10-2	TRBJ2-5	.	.	TGCGCCAGCAGTGAGGCCGGGCGGGAGACCCAGTACTTC	CASSEAGRETQYF
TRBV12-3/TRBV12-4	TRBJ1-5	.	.	TGTGCCAGCAGCTACATACAGGGAAATCAGCCCCAGCATTTT	CASSYIQGNQPQHF
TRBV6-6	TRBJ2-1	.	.	TGTGCCAGCAGTTACTCTAAGGGGGTGGGTGAGCAGTTCTTC	CASSYSKGVGEQFF
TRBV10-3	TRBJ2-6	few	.	TGTGCCACTGACCGCGATTCAGGGGCCAACGTCCTGACTTTC	CATDRDSGANVLTF
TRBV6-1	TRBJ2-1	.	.	TGTGCCAGCAGCGACCGGGCAGGGTTGAGCAATGAGCAGTTCTTC	CASSDRAGLSNEQFF
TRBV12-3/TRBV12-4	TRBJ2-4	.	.	TGTGCCAGCAGCGTGATAGGGAGCGTTCAGTACTTC	CASSVIGSVQYF
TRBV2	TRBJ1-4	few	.	TGTGCCAGCAGTCCCCGCTTTAATGAAAAACTGTTTTTT	CASSPRFNEKLFF
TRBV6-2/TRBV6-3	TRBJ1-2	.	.	TGTGCCAGCAGCAAGGCTCGAGGACACACGGTCGGAGGCTACACCTTC	CASSKARGHTVGGYTF
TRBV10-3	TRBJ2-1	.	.	TGTGCCATCAGTGAGCTCAAAGAGCAGTTCTTC	CAISELKEQFF
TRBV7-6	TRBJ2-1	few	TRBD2	TGTGCCAGCAGCTCCGGGACTAGCGGCGCCTACCGGGGGTACAATGAGCAGTTCTTC	CASSSGTSGAYRGYNEQFF
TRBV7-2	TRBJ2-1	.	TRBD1	TGTGCCAGCAGCTGGACCGGGACAGGGATGAATGAGCAGTTCTTC	CASSWTGTGMNEQFF
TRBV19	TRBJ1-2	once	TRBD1	TGTGCCAGTAGTTCTCGGCAGGGGGAGGACCGCAACTATGGCTACACCTTC	CASSSRQGEDRNYGYTF
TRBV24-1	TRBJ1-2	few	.	TGTGCCACCAGTGACTCAGGACGGGCCTATGGCTACACCTTC	CATSDSGRAYGYTF
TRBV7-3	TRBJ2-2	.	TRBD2	TGTGCCAGCAGCTTTTACCCGGGACTAGCGGGAGACGACGGGGAGCTGTTTTTT	CASSFYPGLAGDDGELFF
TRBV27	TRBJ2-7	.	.	TGTGCCAGCAGTTTATTAGTAGGGAAATCCTACGAGCAGTACTTC	CASSLLVGKSYEQYF
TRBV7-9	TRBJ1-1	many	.	TGTGCCAGCAGCCTGTTGAACACTGAAGCTTTCTTT	CASSLLNTEAFF
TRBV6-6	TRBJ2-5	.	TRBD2	TGTGCCAGCAAACTAGCGGGGGCTCGCGCCCAGTACTTC	CASKLAGARAQYF
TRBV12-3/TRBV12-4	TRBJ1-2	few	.	TGTGCCAGCAGTCCTCCGGGGTACTATGGCTACACCTTC	CASSPPGYYGYTF
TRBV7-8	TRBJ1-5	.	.	TGTGCCAGCAGCCCCTCCATCCTCCGGGGCTTAAATCAGCCCCAGCATTTT	CASSPSILRGLNQPQHF